This TCR beta chain was recorded in a study of blood T cells in healthy people across ages. Germline V gene data show CDR1 as ENHRY and CDR2 as SYGVKD. CDR3 length: 14 residues. The ends were cut back, 4 bases at V and 3 bases at J, with 13 bases in the middle. Primed by a sample-barcoded 5' primer and a J-beta primer mix, a second PCR proceeded for 7 to 11 cycles. Every single cDNA molecule received a tag from a template-switch adaptor with 12 random nucleotides. From the 5' RACE reads, TCRdb called clonotypes with MiXCR, one entry per CDR3 protein. The data contain 1.8 million or so distinct CDR3 sequences, more than 35% of them seen just once; the ten biggest clones take up under 30%.

Sequenced material: blood. The receptor comes from a human donor in good health. The genes are TRBV10-3 and TRBJ2-7; D is undetermined. The CDR3 coding sequence is TGTGCCATCAGTGCCGCAGGTGCTAACTACGAGCAGTACTTC. Protein: CAISAAGANYEQYF.